This T cell receptor beta chain was recorded in a study of neoadjuvant anti-PD-1 for oral cavity cancer (dated by TCRdb to 2020 to 2022). A note on the overall study: Before undergoing curative-intent surgical resection, most patients got three to four biweekly nivolumab doses at 3 mg/kg. For patients who did not progress, a fourth nivolumab dose was given around day 43, followed by definitive surgical resection on days 50-56. Under RECIST 1.1, a patient counted as a responder if showing complete response, partial response or stable disease, and as a non-responder if showing progression. A roughly 32% response rate was observed in the parent correlative cohort, in which over 9 patients were included. What the authors observed across the whole study: Only three patients per response group were included in the TCR analyses, and the authors called for validation in larger cohorts. Higher pretreatment blood Treg/Th17 ratios correlated with higher pretreatment blood TCRbeta clonality and lower post-treatment tumor TCRbeta clonality. After neoadjuvant nivolumab, T cell clonality (Gini index) in PBMCs was significantly higher in non-responders than in responders.

From the cysteine up to the phenylalanine, the CDR3 has a length of 16 residues. Only the CDR3 DNA stays, 48 bases, in frame from base 1. For this chain, trimming is 0 bases at the V end and 0 bases at the J end, and the number of junction bases without a gene match is 3. CDR1 and CDR2 are drawn from the germline V gene: ENHRY, SYGVKD. This clone has only a few counts. Its binding antigen is unknown. Base qualities are missing; no much larger clone stands one base away. For deep sequencing, PBMC libraries mostly used about 500 ng of input genomic DNA, with six replicates for each sample. The immunoSEQ hsTCRbeta kit was used to prepare TCRbeta libraries according to the manufacturer's instructions. The finished libraries were brought together in one pool at roughly 2.7 nM, which was then read using an Illumina NovaSeq 6000 S4 flow cell. Concerning the study's data processing: The immunoSEQ Analyzer handled quality control and preprocessing of the raw data. The analysis was limited to productive rearrangements, and each clonotype was defined by a unique CDR3 amino acid sequence. Repertoire clonality was estimated as the Gini-Simpson index, computed with the R package tcR. Student's t test was used to compare Gini indices, while Pearson correlation assessed associations with tumor size change. The clones in this table, taken by TCRdb from immuneACCESS, are in-frame only. Not every clone is retained; where verified, under half of the shortfall comes from an unresolved V gene, and the cause of the rest is unknown. V, J and clone size derive from that table, while D and trimming were established from the DNA sequence. The sample table lists about 14,000 clones, about two thirds of them with a count of one. The ten largest clones represent roughly 2.8% of the sample.

What this sample's time point label stands for: after neoadjuvant nivolumab, at surgical resection. Patients were newly diagnosed with stage II-IVA oral cavity squamous cell carcinoma and had received no prior systemic or radiation treatment. Everyone in the cohort had locally advanced, HPV-negative oral cavity squamous cell carcinoma. No culture maintenance or expansion was done, as the peripheral blood mononuclear cells went straight to analysis. The samples were drawn from a longitudinal correlative study tied to a single-arm phase II trial testing neoadjuvant nivolumab in oral cavity squamous cell carcinoma. Subject-matched pre- and post-treatment PBMCs and tumors from three responders and three non-responders were subjected to genomic DNA-based TCRbeta sequencing. Peripheral blood mononuclear cells were collected before nivolumab treatment and were collected again after treatment, at the time of surgery. The Maxwell RSC DNA from Cells kit was used to extract genomic DNA from PBMCs.

The TCR sequence derives from a person aged 35-79 years with oral cavity squamous cell carcinoma. The sequence is built from TRBV10-3 and TRBJ2-3, and TRBD1 aligns with 7 junction nucleotides. The sequenced sample was PBMCs, obtained after nivolumab (anti-PD-1) treatment. Here the CDR3 is given as CAISESAGGSTDTQYF. The bases are TGTGCCATCAGTGAGTCGGCAGGGGGTAGCACAGATACGCAGTATTTT.